This TCR beta chain was sequenced for a study of T-cell reconstitution after alpha-beta-depleted transplantation in children (dated by TCRdb to the mid-2010s). About the investigation overall: Using TCR repertoire profiling, the study quantitatively followed how T-cell immune reconstitution unfolded in children after TCRalphabeta/CD19-depleted allogeneic hematopoietic cell transplantation.

Based on the germline V gene, the CDR1 and CDR2 sequences are SGHVS and FQNEAQ. V has 3 bases trimmed and J has 0 bases trimmed; junction bases matching no gene number 6. The CDR3 runs 16 residues from the cysteine to the phenylalanine. The kept DNA is CDR3 alone, 48 bases in frame from the first base. The library relied on PCR. Instrument on record: Illumina HiSeq 2500. TCR library preparation used molecular barcoding, with unique molecular identifiers applied to normalize quantification of the TCRbeta repertoire. The public reads were run again by TCRdb, first through fastp at Q25 and then through MiXCR, and only productive beta chains were kept. Each CDR3 protein appears once, grouped with its most common genes and DNA. This sample has some 200,000 distinct CDR3 sequences in its table, and roughly 9% of those were observed once. Clones ranked in the top ten supply roughly 6.2% of the sample. There are many counts of this clonotype. Its antigen target is currently unknown. No clone much larger than this one lies a single base away; base qualities are absent.

This clonotype was obtained from a human donor who donated a stem cell graft to a child with acute lymphoblastic leukemia. Recombination joined TRBV7-8 with TRBJ1-1; 8 of the junction bases match TRBD1. The sample here was PBMCs from the stem cell graft donor, taken from the stem cell graft. For the CDR3, the sequence is CASSFLWTGLNTEAFF. The DNA sequence follows: TGTGCCAGCAGCTTTTTGTGGACAGGGCTGAACACTGAAGCTTTCTTT.